Below are 22 T cell receptor beta chains sequenced from a single sample in a study of blood T cells in healthy people across ages. Then a second PCR, running roughly 7 to 11 cycles, was carried out with a sample-barcoded 5' primer and a J-beta primer mix. MiXCR was run by TCRdb on the 5' RACE reads, yielding one entry per CDR3 protein. The sample shows some 1.7 million distinct CDR3 sequences, 25% to 30% of them seen only once. Source material: blood. The receptors were gathered from a woman aged 25-40 years in good health.

In its sample, this clonotype was seen a few times. The chain uses TRBV18 and TRBJ1-1; no reliable D call. V shed 5 bases and J shed 3 bases, with 7 bases lying between them. The germline gives CDR1 KGHSH, CDR2 LQKENI. The CDR3 is made up of 12 amino acids. CDR3 nucleotides: TGTGCCAGCTCAAGGGCGGACACTGAAGCTTTCTTT. Translation gives CASSRADTEAFF.

This clonotype was detected a few times. The DNA for the CDR3 is TGTGCCAGCAGTCAGCTGGGGGGTTCGGTGGGGAATGAGCAGTTCTTC. This gives the protein CASSQLGGSVGNEQFF. This chain connects TRBV6-5 to TRBJ2-1, with a possible D match to TRBD2 (6 bases). V lost 5 bases, J lost 7 bases, and 21 bases lay in between. The CDR3 has 16 residues. Germline V CDR1 and CDR2: MNHEY, SVGAGI.

V usage is TRBV15 and J usage is TRBJ2-1; no clear D. The germline V gene encodes CDR1 LNHNV and CDR2 YYDKDF (reference sequence). V was trimmed by 3 bases and J by 7 bases, leaving 10 bases between them. The CDR3 runs 13 residues. The CDR3: CATSRWLGNEQFF. Written as DNA, the CDR3 is TGTGCCACCAGCAGGTGGCTGGGGAATGAGCAGTTCTTC. Variable domain in full (rest from reference TRBV15 and TRBJ2-1): DAMVIQNPRYQVTQFGKPVTLSCSQTLNHNVMYWYQQKSSQAPKLLFHYYDKDFNNEADTPDNFQSRRPNTSFCFLDIRSPGLGDTAMYLCATSRWLGNEQFFGPGTRLTVL.

The rearrangement joins TRBV5-1 to TRBJ2-5, with D possibly TRBD2 on 6 matching bases. V lost 4 bases and J 4 bases, leaving 14 bases between the germline ends. Germline V gene data show CDR1 as SGHRS and CDR2 as YFSETQ. The CDR3 totals 14 residues. This CDR3 is CASSPSSGVETQYF. CDR3 nucleotides: TGCGCCAGCAGCCCCTCTTCGGGAGTAGAGACCCAGTACTTC.

J is TRBJ1-6 and V is TRBV20-1; 9 nucleotides match TRBD1. V lost 5 bases to trimming and J lost 0 bases; unmatched junction nucleotides: 5. The CDR3 extends over 16 amino acids. From germline, CDR1 is DFQATT and CDR2 SNEGSKA (reference sequence). The CDR3 here is CSASQTGGSYNSPLHF. The CDR3 DNA follows: TGCAGTGCTTCTCAGACAGGGGGCTCCTATAATTCACCCCTCCACTTT.

Points on this clonotype: One junction end disagrees with the germline gene, perhaps due to a read error. The chain couples TRBV6-6 to TRBJ1-1; TRBD1 aligns across 9 bases. CDR3 length equals 16 residues. In germline, CDR1 is MNHNY, CDR2 SVGAGI (reference sequence). The CDR3: CSSSFLQGAKNTEAFF. CDR3 DNA sequence: TGTTCCAGCAGTTTCCTACAGGGGGCTAAGAACACTGAAGCTTTCTTT.

The genes are TRBV30 and TRBJ1-4; no firm D call. This CDR3 has 16 amino acids. Germline values: CDR1 GTSNPN, CDR2 SVGIG (reference sequence). V lost 4 bases and J lost 2, with 17 bases in between. CDR3 coding DNA: TGTGCCTGGAACTCTGTAAGGAGGGATACTAATGAAAAACTGTTTTTT. Translated, it gives CAWNSVRRDTNEKLFF. Based on the CDR3 plus reference TRBV30 and TRBJ1-4, the full variable domain is SQTIHQWPATLVQPVGSPLSLECTVEGTSNPNLYWYRQAAGRGLQLLFYSVGIGQISSEVPQNLSASRPQDRQFILSSKKLLLSDSGFYLCAWNSVRRDTNEKLFFGSGTQLSVL.

This clonotype occurred a few times. This chain joins TRBV20-1 and TRBJ2-7; D is possibly TRBD2 (5 bases). CDR3 size: 14 residues. Trimming removed 0 bases from V and 3 bases from J, with 12 bases in between. Germline loops: CDR1 DFQATT, CDR2 SNEGSKA (reference sequence). The CDR3 nucleotides read TGCAGTGCTAGAGAAGACGGTGAGGGCTACGAGCAGTACTTC. As protein: CSAREDGEGYEQYF.

V and J are TRBV20-1 and TRBJ2-3; D uncertain. There are 13 residues in the CDR3. V lost 3 bases to trimming and J lost 3 bases, with 10 bases between them. Germline V lookup: CDR1 DFQATT, CDR2 SNEGSKA (reference sequence). The CDR3 DNA reads as TGCAGTGCTAGCGCCGTAACAACAGATACGCAGTATTTT. Translating it yields CSASAVTTDTQYF.

This clonotype was seen repeatedly, ten times or more. This chain connects TRBV20-1 to TRBJ2-5; TRBD2 is a possible D gene (5 bases). The germline V gene encodes CDR1 DFQATT and CDR2 SNEGSKA (reference sequence). This CDR3 is 15 amino acids long. The V end was cut by 4 bases, the J end by 5 bases, with 20 bases between. The DNA for the CDR3 is TGCAGTGCTACTAGCATCCAAGGCGGTTATGAGACCCAGTACTTC. Its protein product is CSATSIQGGYETQYF.

This clonotype was picked up one time. The V call is TRBV6-5, the J call TRBJ1-3; possible D gene TRBD1, 5 bases. The CDR3 sequence is 14 residues long. V was pared by 7 bases and J by 3 bases, with 13 bases between. Per the germline V gene, CDR1 is MNHEY and CDR2 is SVGAGI. This CDR3 is CASTLGTYGNTIYF. The CDR3 DNA is TGTGCCAGCACCCTCGGGACGTATGGAAACACCATATATTTT.

V gene TRBV9 combines with J gene TRBJ2-3; possible D gene TRBD2, 7 bases. CDR3 length equals 16 residues. V lost 0 bases, J lost 4 bases, and 15 bases lay in between. Germline V gene data show CDR1 as SGDLS and CDR2 as YYNGEE. CDR3 sequence reads: CASSVEGGADSDTQYF. The CDR3, as DNA: TGTGCCAGCAGCGTAGAGGGGGGGGCAGATTCAGATACGCAGTATTTT.

This clonotype has only a few counts. This rearrangement joins TRBV10-3 to TRBJ2-1, with D perhaps matching TRBD2 (6 bases). This CDR3 has 15 amino acids. The germline V and J ends were trimmed by 5 bases and 3 bases, with 14 bases remaining between them. Germline lookup yields CDR1 ENHRY and CDR2 SYGVKD. The CDR3 DNA reads as TGTGCCATCAGTCAACGGGGGACCAACTACAATGAGCAGTTCTTC. The encoded protein is CAISQRGTNYNEQFF.

Notes on this clonotype: One end of the junction is discordant with germline, which a read error may explain. V gene TRBV6-1 combines with J gene TRBJ2-5; tentatively, D is TRBD1 or TRBD2 (6 bases each). Germline CDR1 is MNHNS and CDR2 is SASEGT. The length of the CDR3 is 14 residues. Written as DNA, the CDR3 is TGTGCCAGTAGTGAAGGAGGGGGACGGGAGACCCAGTACTTC. This gives the protein CASSEGGGRETQYF.

The CDR3, as DNA: TGTGCCAGCAGCTCTCCCGGGACACGTACAAACAATGAGCAGTTCTTC. Protein: CASSSPGTRTNNEQFF. The rearrangement uses TRBV7-9 and TRBJ2-1, with D tentatively TRBD1 (6 bases). The V gene lost 4 bases and the J gene lost 5 bases, with 18 bases spanning the gap. Germline CDR1 SEHNR, CDR2 FQNEAQ (reference sequence). CDR3 length: 16 residues.

A remark on this clonotype: Sequence at one end of the junction differs from germline and may be a read error. J is TRBJ2-5 and V is TRBV25-1; D not certain. The germline CDR1 and CDR2 sequences are MGHDK and SYGVNS. This CDR3 is 15 amino acids long. The CDR3 DNA reads as TGTGTCAGCAGTGACCCCAGAGCATATCAAGAGACCCAGTACTTC. This gives the protein CVSSDPRAYQETQYF.

On this clonotype itself: One end of the junction is discordant with germline, which a read error may explain. The chain is built from TRBV9 and TRBJ1-6; D unclear. From germline, CDR1 is SGDLS and CDR2 YYNGEE. The CDR3 is 12 residues long. The CDR3 sequence is CAGSVRNSPLHF. The DNA for the CDR3 is TGTGCCGGCAGCGTAAGGAATTCACCCCTCCACTTT.

This clonotype was observed many times. The genes are TRBV25-1 and TRBJ2-3; D gene ambiguous. CDR1 is MGHDK, CDR2 SYGVNS, per germline. This CDR3 is 12 amino acids long. The V gene lost 1 base and the J gene lost 6 bases, with 5 bases spanning the gap. Here the CDR3 reads CASSELRDTQYF. CDR3 coding DNA: TGTGCCAGCAGTGAATTAAGGGATACGCAGTATTTT.

The chain couples TRBV20-1 to TRBJ2-1; 7 positions match TRBD2. CDR3 length equals 14 residues. Germline assignment: CDR1 DFQATT and CDR2 SNEGSKA (reference sequence). V was clipped by 4 bases and J by 5 bases; unmatched bases: 8. The CDR3 protein is CSANSRGVHNEQFF. CDR3 in DNA: TGCAGTGCTAATTCTCGGGGGGTCCACAATGAGCAGTTCTTC.

This clonotype was recorded at least ten times. V gene TRBV7-9 combines with J gene TRBJ2-1; D is perhaps TRBD1 or TRBD2 (5 bases each). CDR3 length: 16 residues. The V gene lost 1 base and the J gene lost 8 bases, with 18 bases spanning the gap. The germline gives CDR1 SEHNR, CDR2 FQNEAQ (reference sequence). The CDR3 is CASSLVTGRTIDEQFF. The CDR3 DNA reads TGTGCCAGCAGCTTAGTAACGGGAAGGACAATCGATGAGCAGTTCTTC. Complete variable domain (other parts from reference TRBV7-9 and TRBJ2-1): DTGVSQNPRHKITKRGQNVTFRCDPISEHNRLYWYRQTLGQGPEFLTYFQNEAQLEKSRLLSDRFSAERPKGSFSTLEIQRTEQGDSAMYLCASSLVTGRTIDEQFFGPGTRLTVL.

This clonotype was recorded many times. The gene calls are TRBV24-1 and TRBJ2-1; TRBD2 matches 11 bases. This CDR3 is built from 16 residues. Per the germline V gene, CDR1 is KGHDR and CDR2 is SFDVKD. V lost 5 bases and J lost 6; bases outside the gene matches: 8. CDR3 protein: CATSGTSGGGPNEQFF. The CDR3 nucleotides are TGTGCCACCAGTGGTACTAGCGGGGGAGGCCCCAATGAGCAGTTCTTC.

The chain couples TRBV29-1 to TRBJ1-1; 7 positions agree with TRBD1. Germline CDR1 reads SQVTM; CDR2 reads ANQGSEA. The junction had 3 bases not matched to a gene; V was cut back by 4 bases and J by 1 base. This CDR3 is 13 amino acids long. CDR3 nucleotide sequence: TGCAGCGTTGGGCGACAGGGGAACACTGAAGCTTTCTTT. Translation: CSVGRQGNTEAFF.